These T cell receptor beta chains were read from a single sample in a study of blood T cell repertoires in COVID-19. Clones were sequenced by immunoSEQ multiplex PCR, and TCRdb holds only the in-frame ones, with some missing. This sample carries approximately 74,000 clones, roughly 88% of them seen once, and the ten largest clones take 2.5%. Sequences were obtained from peripheral blood. These receptors all come from a man aged 80 or over with active or convalescent COVID-19. The CDR3 runs from the conserved cysteine through the conserved F or W. The D gene is left open where the match is weak. Part of the rows lack a size; the others show once, few, many or a class for expanded clones.

j_gene	d_gene	v_gene	abundance	CDR3nt	CDR3aa
TRBJ2-1	NA	TRBV18	few	TGTGCCAGCTCACCCACCAAAGAGGTTCCCCAGTTCTTC	CASSPTKEVPQFF
TRBJ2-3	NA	TRBV11-2	NA	TGTGCCAGCAGCTTGAGAGATACGCAGTATTTT	CASSLRDTQYF
TRBJ2-2	TRBD1	TRBV6-2/TRBV6-3	once	TGTGCCAGCAGCTCGACAGGGTCCCTGAACACCGGGGAGCTGTTTTTT	CASSSTGSLNTGELFF
TRBJ2-3	NA	TRBV28	NA	TGTGCCAGCAGTTTAGTTTCCGGGTGGGCAGATACGCAGTATTTT	CASSLVSGWADTQYF
TRBJ2-5	NA	TRBV10-1	NA	TGCGCCAGCAGTGGACAGCAAGAGACCCAGTACTTC	CASSGQQETQYF
TRBJ2-7	NA	TRBV6-5	NA	TGTGCCAGCAGTTTTTCGGCAGGGGAGTCCTACGAGCAGTACTTC	CASSFSAGESYEQYF
TRBJ2-1	TRBD1	TRBV2	NA	TGTGCCAGCAGCTTACAGGGGGTAGGAGATGAGCAGTTCTTC	CASSLQGVGDEQFF
TRBJ2-3	TRBD2	TRBV4-1	NA	TGCGCCAGCAGCCAAGACGGAGGACTAGCCTCAGATACGCAGTATTTT	CASSQDGGLASDTQYF
TRBJ2-2	NA	TRBV11-2	NA	TGTGCCAGCAGCTTTTCTACCGGGGAGCTGTTTTTT	CASSFSTGELFF
TRBJ1-2	TRBD1	TRBV6-6	once	TGTGCCAGCAGTTATGAGGGACAGGGTTGGGGCTACACCTTC	CASSYEGQGWGYTF
TRBJ1-2	NA	TRBV28	NA	TGTGCCAGCAGCCCGTCTTTGTCCGGTAGAGGCTACACCTTC	CASSPSLSGRGYTF